A single sample gave rise to the 23 T cell receptor beta chains below, sequenced in a study of blood T cell repertoires in COVID-19. TCRdb's table, derived via immunoSEQ multiplex PCR, lists solely in-frame clones and lacks some. The sample has about 280,000 clones, roughly nine tenths seen once. Sequenced: PBMCs or T cells enriched from blood (not recorded which). The receptors were sampled from a woman aged 40 to 50 who had recovered from COVID-19.

The V and J genes are TRBV2 and TRBJ1-2, with D uncertain. CDR1 is SNHLY, CDR2 FYNNEI, per germline. The CDR3 has 17 residues. V was pared by 0 bases and J by 5 bases, with 19 bases between. This CDR3 is CASSEALPRINHYGYTF. DNA of the CDR3: TGTGCCAGCAGTGAAGCGCTTCCCAGAATCAACCATTATGGCTACACCTTC.

This chain uses TRBV19 with TRBJ1-2, with TRBD1 as a possible D gene (5 bases). The CDR3 consists of 12 residues. CDR1 is LNHDA and CDR2 is SQIVND in the germline V gene (reference sequence). V was trimmed by 3 bases and J by 10 bases, leaving 12 bases between them. The CDR3 protein is CASSIIQGYYTF. CDR3 DNA: TGTGCCAGTAGTATCATCCAGGGCTACTACACCTTC.

The J gene is TRBJ2-2, the V gene TRBV6-1, with a tentative D call TRBD2 (6 bases). This CDR3 contains 19 residues. V lost 1 base and J lost 7, with 25 bases in between. Germline V gene sequence: CDR1 MNHNS, CDR2 SASEGT. The CDR3 loop is CASSEGGGLSRVRGGELFF. CDR3 in DNA: TGTGCCAGCAGTGAAGGCGGAGGGCTAAGCAGGGTTAGGGGCGGGGAGCTGTTTTTT.

This sequence joins TRBV6-5 and TRBJ2-1, with D possibly matching TRBD2 (5 bases). The CDR3 loop spans 13 amino acids. Germline V gene sequence: CDR1 MNHEY, CDR2 SVGAGI. Trimming took 5 bases from V and 6 from J, leaving 11 bases between them. The CDR3, as DNA: TGTGCCAGCAGTCGAGGACTGTTCAATGAGCAGTTCTTC. This codes for CASSRGLFNEQFF.

The chain links TRBV28 to TRBJ2-7; 8 nucleotides agree with TRBD2. The CDR3 consists of 13 residues. Looked up from germline, CDR1 is MDHEN and CDR2 is SYDVKM. CDR3 sequence (DNA): TGTGCAGCCGGTAGCGGGATTCACTACGAGCAGTACTTC. Translation gives CAAGSGIHYEQYF.

The CDR3 DNA reads as TGTGCCAGCAGCTTAGCACGTGGGGGCGACCAGTACTTC. This encodes CASSLARGGDQYF. The V gene is TRBV7-3, the J gene TRBJ2-5; D may be TRBD1 (6 bases). Germline V CDR1 and CDR2: SGHTA, FQGTGA. Trimming left V 2 bases short and J 10 bases short, with 14 bases between. The CDR3 consists of 13 residues.

The CDR3 DNA follows: TGTGCCAGCAGTTCAGGGTTAACCACTGAAGCTTTCTTT. Translation: CASSSGLTTEAFF. J is TRBJ1-1 and V is TRBV5-8, with a weak D call TRBD1 (5 bases). The CDR3 totals 13 residues. Germline lookup yields CDR1 SGHTS and CDR2 YDEGEE. V was trimmed by 5 bases and J by 4 bases, leaving 12 bases between them. The complete variable domain, with remaining parts taken from reference TRBV5-8 and TRBJ1-1, reads EAGVTQSPTHLIKTRGQQATLRCSPISGHTSVYWYQQALGLGLQFLLWYDEGEERNRGNFPPRFSGRQFPNYSSELNVNALELEDSALYLCASSSGLTTEAFFGQGTRLTVV.

The genes are TRBV4-1 and TRBJ2-1, with 11 bases fitting TRBD2. The germline gives CDR1 MGHRA, CDR2 YSYEKL. The CDR3 runs 18 residues. Losses at the gene ends were 3 bases for V and 0 bases for J; bases not matched to a gene: 7. CDR3 region: CASSQGLAVPDSYNEQFF. Written as DNA, the CDR3 is TGCGCCAGCAGCCAGGGACTAGCGGTGCCTGACTCCTACAATGAGCAGTTCTTC.

This chain joins TRBV6-5 and TRBJ2-4, with D tentatively TRBD1 (5 bases). Per the germline V gene, CDR1 is MNHEY and CDR2 is SVGAGI. The CDR3 is 14 amino acids. Trimming took 6 bases from V and 1 from J, leaving 10 bases between them. The CDR3 sequence is CASRQGSAKNIQYF. Written as DNA, the CDR3 is TGTGCCAGCAGGCAGGGATCCGCCAAAAACATTCAGTACTTC.

The V call is TRBV6-6, the J call TRBJ1-1, with TRBD1 matching 7 bases. This CDR3 comprises 13 residues. The V gene end was trimmed by 4 bases and the J gene end by 4 bases; junction bases not matched to a gene: 3. CDR1 and CDR2 from the germline V gene are MNHNY and SVGAGI (reference sequence). CDR3 protein: CASSFDRVTEAFF. The CDR3 DNA reads TGTGCCAGCAGTTTCGACAGGGTCACTGAAGCTTTCTTT.

V gene TRBV7-2 combines with J gene TRBJ2-7; TRBD2 matches 12 bases. Trimming cost V 5 bases and J 6 bases; bases outside gene matches: 8. The germline V gene has CDR1 SGHTA and CDR2 FQGNSA. The CDR3 totals 15 residues. The CDR3 loop reads CASSPAGLAGSEQYF. The CDR3, as DNA: TGTGCCAGCAGCCCCGCAGGACTAGCGGGATCCGAGCAGTACTTC.

The chain carries TRBV7-8 and TRBJ2-1, with a possible D match to TRBD1 (6 bases). The germline CDR1 and CDR2 sequences are SGHVS and FQNEAQ. V dropped 3 bases and J dropped 5 bases, with 17 bases sitting between them. This CDR3 is built from 16 residues. In DNA form, the CDR3 reads TGTGCCAGCAGCTTGCGGGTGGGGGCCGGCGACAATGAGCAGTTCTTC. Its translation: CASSLRVGAGDNEQFF.

This chain connects TRBV4-2 to TRBJ2-1; no clear D. Between the trimmed V and J ends, which lost 2 bases and 9 bases, there was a span of 11 bases. The V gene's germline CDR1 is LGHNA and CDR2 YNFKEQ. The CDR3 is made up of 13 amino acids. The CDR3 reads CASSQSHPSEQFF. For the CDR3, the DNA is TGTGCCAGCAGCCAATCACACCCCAGTGAGCAGTTCTTC.

The CDR3 protein is CASSYRCLGREVDQETQYF. DNA for the CDR3: TGTGCCAGCAGCTACAGGTGCCTGGGGCGGGAGGTCGACCAAGAGACCCAGTACTTC. This chain links TRBV3-1 (or the pseudogene TRBV3-2) with TRBJ2-5; 8 bases are a match to TRBD2. V gave up 5 bases and J gave up 0 bases; unmatched junction bases: 17. The CDR3 is made up of 19 amino acids. Germline assignment: CDR1 LGHDT and CDR2 YNNKEL (reference sequence).

The CDR3 nucleotides read TGTGCCAGAATCCGAATCCAGGCAACTAATGAAAAACTGTTTTTT. Residues: CARIRIQATNEKLFF. The gene calls are TRBV5-3 and TRBJ1-4, with D unresolved. TRBV5-3 is filed as an ORF, its function uncertain. Trimming removed 6 bases at V and 0 bases at J, with 12 bases between. The CDR3 spans 15 residues.

The rearrangement uses TRBV6-5 and TRBJ2-2; 9 bases map to TRBD2. Germline V gene sequence: CDR1 MNHEY, CDR2 SVGAGI. The junction had 9 bases not matched to a gene; V was cut back by 6 bases and J by 10 bases. This CDR3 has 14 amino acids. This CDR3 reads CASRSGLAKQELFF. The CDR3 DNA reads TGTGCCAGCAGATCGGGACTAGCAAAGCAGGAGCTGTTTTTT.

This chain uses TRBV6-2 or TRBV6-3 with TRBJ2-1; TRBD2 matches at 11 bases. The length of the CDR3 is 15 residues. CDR1 and CDR2 from the germline V gene are MNHEY and SVGEGT. The ends lost 5 bases at V and 9 bases at J; junction bases unmatched: 9. CDR3 sequence: CASSPNLAGGFEQFF. DNA for the CDR3: TGTGCCAGCAGTCCAAATTTAGCGGGAGGGTTTGAGCAGTTCTTC.

The rearrangement joins TRBV5-1 to TRBJ2-5; the D gene is possibly TRBD1 (5 bases). From germline, CDR1 is SGHRS and CDR2 YFSETQ. Trimming pared 3 bases from V and 0 bases from J, leaving 12 bases between. The CDR3 runs 15 residues. The CDR3 loop reads CASSSNTGYQETQYF. The CDR3, as DNA: TGCGCCAGCAGCTCAAATACAGGATACCAAGAGACCCAGTACTTC.

This rearrangement joins TRBV25-1 to TRBJ2-7, with D possibly TRBD1 on 6 matching bases. This CDR3 contains 14 residues. V gave up 5 bases and J gave up 3 bases, with 14 bases separating them. From germline, CDR1 is MGHDK and CDR2 SYGVNS. This chain's CDR3 is CASSIAPDSYEQYF. CDR3 coding DNA: TGTGCCAGCAGTATCGCCCCGGACAGCTACGAGCAGTACTTC.

The chain uses TRBV6-5 and TRBJ2-5; the D gene is possibly TRBD2 (6 bases). V was pared by 7 bases and J by 5 bases, with 14 bases between. Germline V gene sequence: CDR1 MNHEY, CDR2 SVGAGI. The CDR3 covers 13 residues. The CDR3 nucleotides are TGTGCCAGCAATATCGGGAGTGGGGAGACCCAGTACTTC. Residues: CASNIGSGETQYF.

This clone was found a few times. The V call is TRBV2, the J call TRBJ2-7; 14 bases agree with TRBD2. The CDR3 extends over 17 amino acids. Trimming took 5 bases from V and 9 from J; bases not matched to a gene: 15. CDR1 and CDR2 from the germline V gene are SNHLY and FYNNEI. DNA for the CDR3: TGTGCCAGCAGTACAACCCGGGGGACTAGCGGGAGTAGGGTGCAGTACTTC. Its protein is CASSTTRGTSGSRVQYF.

This clone was found a few times. This chain joins TRBV9 and TRBJ2-3; tentative D call: TRBD2 (5 bases). The CDR3 length is 13 residues. V was clipped by 4 bases and J by 1 base, with 7 bases between them. Germline values: CDR1 SGDLS, CDR2 YYNGEE. As DNA, the CDR3 is TGTGCCAGCAGCTACGGGGGCACAGATACGCAGTATTTT. Translation gives CASSYGGTDTQYF. The variable domain in full, with the rest retrieved from reference TRBV9 and TRBJ2-3, is DSGVTQTPKHLITATGQRVTLRCSPRSGDLSVYWYQQSLDQGLQFLIQYYNGEERAKGNILERFSAQQFPDLHSELNLSSLELGDSALYFCASSYGGTDTQYFGPGTRLTVL.

CDR3 bases: TGTGCCAGCAGTAATACAGGGGGCAGGGAGACCCAGTACTTC. Translation gives CASSNTGGRETQYF. The rearrangement links TRBV2 to TRBJ2-5, with 9 bases matching TRBD1. Germline CDR1 reads SNHLY; CDR2 reads FYNNEI. V dropped 5 bases and J dropped 5; count of bases not matched to a gene: 6. The CDR3 contains 14 residues.